The 32 T cell receptor beta chains listed next were all sequenced from one sample in a study of cytomegalovirus exposure and HLA in healthy donors. The PCR employed 60 Vbeta primers together with 13 Jbeta primers. TCRdb's table, derived via immunoSEQ multiplex PCR, lists solely in-frame clones and lacks some. The table lists tens of thousands of clones, 78% of them singletons. The specimen was PBMCs. These receptors were obtained from a woman aged 40 to 55 in good health and CMV-seropositive.

This clone was detected once. The J gene is TRBJ2-3, the V gene TRBV19; D perhaps matches TRBD1 (8 bases). Trimming pared 7 bases from V and 4 bases from J, leaving 15 bases between. In germline, CDR1 is LNHDA, CDR2 SQIVND (reference sequence). The CDR3 totals 14 residues. The CDR3 is CASKIQGGPDTQYF. CDR3 in DNA: TGTGCCAGTAAAATACAGGGGGGGCCAGATACGCAGTATTTT.

This sequence joins TRBV5-1 and TRBJ2-7; maybe TRBD1 (5 bases). This CDR3 has 15 residues. V lost 0 bases to trimming and J lost 2 bases, with 12 bases between them. Looked up from germline, CDR1 is SGHRS and CDR2 is YFSETQ. CDR3 nucleotide sequence: TGCGCCAGCAGCTTGGAGTCAGGGCTCGCCTACGAGCAGTACTTC. Translation gives CASSLESGLAYEQYF.

The chain couples TRBV7-8 to TRBJ1-5; D unresolved. This CDR3 is 11 amino acids long. Trimming cost V 8 bases and J 4 bases, with 6 bases left between them. Germline-derived CDR1 and CDR2 are SGHVS and FQNEAQ. The CDR3 loop reads CASGLNQPQHF. Here the CDR3 DNA reads TGTGCCAGCGGACTGAATCAGCCCCAGCATTTT.

The V call is TRBV28, the J call TRBJ1-3, with D possibly TRBD1 on 5 matching bases. V was shortened by 8 bases and J by 9 bases, with 17 bases between the two germline ends. CDR3 length: 13 residues. Germline CDR1 MDHEN, CDR2 SYDVKM. The CDR3 region has the DNA TGTGCCAGCCGTCCCTGGGGCGACAGCACCATATATTTT. Translated: CASRPWGDSTIYF.

The chain uses TRBV4-2 and TRBJ1-2; 10 bases match TRBD1. The V gene's germline CDR1 is LGHNA and CDR2 YNFKEQ. The ends lost 5 bases at V and 5 bases at J; junction bases unmatched: 11. The CDR3 has 16 amino acids. CDR3 nucleotides: TGTGCCAGCAGCTTGACAGGGGGCGCAGAGGGGTATGGCTACACCTTC. Amino acid sequence: CASSLTGGAEGYGYTF.

This CDR3 is CASSRSGDSYNEQFF. CDR3 sequence (DNA): TGTGCCAGCAGCCGTAGCGGGGACTCCTACAATGAGCAGTTCTTC. The V and J genes are TRBV5-6 and TRBJ2-1; 8 bases are shared with TRBD2. V dropped 4 bases and J dropped 0; count of bases not matched to a gene: 3. The CDR3 is 15 residues long. Germline V gives CDR1 SGHDT, CDR2 YYEEEE. Together with reference TRBV5-6 and TRBJ2-1, the CDR3 gives the full variable domain: DAGVTQSPTHLIKTRGQQVTLRCSPKSGHDTVSWYQQALGQGPQFIFQYYEEEERQRGNFPDRFSGHQFPNYSSELNVNALLLGDSALYLCASSRSGDSYNEQFFGPGTRLTVL.

The rearrangement uses TRBV11-1 and TRBJ2-1; a weak D match, TRBD1 (5 bases). CDR1 SGHAT and CDR2 FQDESV come from the germline V gene (reference sequence). V gave up 5 bases and J gave up 10 bases, with 15 bases separating them. This CDR3 region has 13 residues. DNA of the CDR3: TGTGCCAGCAGCCAAGCCACAGGCGCCGAGCAGTTCTTC. Amino acid sequence: CASSQATGAEQFF.

The rearrangement links TRBV7-9 to TRBJ2-5; a weak D match, TRBD1 (6 bases). CDR1 is SEHNR, CDR2 FQNEAQ, per germline (reference sequence). V gave up 2 bases and J gave up 2 bases, with 15 bases separating them. The CDR3 sequence is 16 residues long. The CDR3 loop is CASSLRVGAEQETQYF. The CDR3 nucleotides read TGTGCCAGCAGCTTAAGGGTGGGGGCCGAACAAGAGACCCAGTACTTC.

The rearrangement uses TRBV27 and TRBJ1-6; possibly TRBD1 for D (6 bases). Trimming removed 3 bases at V and 10 bases at J, with 13 bases between. The CDR3 runs to 14 residues. The germline V gene has CDR1 MNHEY and CDR2 SMNVEV (reference sequence). This chain's CDR3 is CASSFYRVESPLHF. CDR3 in DNA: TGTGCCAGCAGTTTTTACAGGGTCGAGTCACCCCTCCACTTT.

The chain joins TRBV28 to TRBJ2-1; D is ambiguous. Germline values: CDR1 MDHEN, CDR2 SYDVKM. The CDR3 consists of 16 residues. Between the trimmed V and J ends, which lost 2 bases and 6 bases, there was a span of 17 bases. CDR3 sequence reads: CASSLNSGSKINEQFF. In DNA form, the CDR3 reads TGTGCCAGCAGTTTAAACTCCGGGTCTAAAATCAATGAGCAGTTCTTC.

The rearrangement links TRBV19 to TRBJ1-4; no clear D. V lost 4 bases to trimming and J lost 0 bases, with 12 bases between them. CDR3 length equals 16 residues. Germline assignment: CDR1 LNHDA and CDR2 SQIVND (reference sequence). The chain's CDR3 is CASSRPSQATNEKLFF. The CDR3 DNA sequence: TGTGCCAGTAGTAGACCTTCGCAGGCAACTAATGAAAAACTGTTTTTT. Looking up the rest from reference TRBV19 and TRBJ1-4 gives the full variable domain: DGGITQSPKYLFRKEGQNVTLSCEQNLNHDAMYWYRQDPGQGLRLIYYSQIVNDFQKGDIAEGYSVSREKKESFPLTVTSAQKNPTAFYLCASSRPSQATNEKLFFGSGTQLSVL.

Many counts were recorded for this clone. The rearrangement links TRBV7-9 to TRBJ1-1; no definite D call. Germline-derived CDR1 and CDR2 are SEHNR and FQNEAQ (reference sequence). The CDR3 length is 17 residues. Deletions cut 3 bases from V and 0 bases from J, with 17 bases between. DNA of the CDR3: TGTGCCAGCAGCTTGGTTCCCCGGAGGCAACTGAACACTGAAGCTTTCTTT. Translating gives CASSLVPRRQLNTEAFF. Together with reference TRBV7-9 and TRBJ1-1, the CDR3 gives the full variable domain: DTGVSQNPRHKITKRGQNVTFRCDPISEHNRLYWYRQTLGQGPEFLTYFQNEAQLEKSRLLSDRFSAERPKGSFSTLEIQRTEQGDSAMYLCASSLVPRRQLNTEAFFGQGTRLTVV.

The chain joins TRBV4-1 to TRBJ2-7, with 8 bases that match TRBD1. V lost 4 bases, J lost 1 base, and 9 bases stayed unmatched. The CDR3 extends over 16 amino acids. Germline V gives CDR1 MGHRA, CDR2 YSYEKL. The CDR3 sequence: CASSRQTGETSYEQYF. In DNA, the CDR3 is TGCGCCAGCAGCCGACAGACAGGGGAAACTTCCTACGAGCAGTACTTC.

V gene TRBV30 combines with J gene TRBJ1-6, with D possibly TRBD1 on 5 matching bases. CDR1 GTSNPN and CDR2 SVGIG come from the germline V gene (reference sequence). There are 14 residues in the CDR3. V gave up 7 bases and J gave up 0 bases, with 10 bases separating them. DNA for the CDR3: TGTGCCTTGGACAAAAGCTCCTATAATTCACCCCTCCACTTT. Translating it yields CALDKSSYNSPLHF. The variable domain in full, with the rest retrieved from reference TRBV30 and TRBJ1-6, is SQTIHQWPATLVQPVGSPLSLECTVEGTSNPNLYWYRQAAGRGLQLLFYSVGIGQISSEVPQNLSASRPQDRQFILSSKKLLLSDSGFYLCALDKSSYNSPLHFGNGTRLTVT.

The rearrangement links TRBV7-9 to TRBJ2-5, with D hard to call. The V end was cut by 2 bases, the J end by 4 bases, with 5 bases between. Germline CDR1 reads SEHNR; CDR2 reads FQNEAQ (reference sequence). This CDR3 region has 12 residues. The CDR3 DNA sequence: TGTGCCAGCAGCTTACTCCCAGAGACCCAGTACTTC. It encodes CASSLLPETQYF.

V usage is TRBV7-2 and J usage is TRBJ2-5; TRBD2 aligns across 12 bases. CDR1 and CDR2 from the germline V gene are SGHTA and FQGNSA. This CDR3 contains 16 residues. Unmatched junction bases numbered 9, after V lost 5 bases and J lost 5 bases. CDR3 sequence reads: CASSQPTSGGIETQYF. CDR3 bases: TGTGCCAGCAGCCAGCCAACTAGCGGGGGGATTGAGACCCAGTACTTC.

V and J are TRBV7-9 and TRBJ2-7; TRBD1 matches at 7 bases. Germline V gene sequence: CDR1 SEHNR, CDR2 FQNEAQ (reference sequence). This CDR3 is 15 amino acids long. The ends lost 8 bases at V and 7 bases at J; junction bases unmatched: 17. The CDR3 is CASARRGTLSREQYF. For the CDR3, the DNA is TGTGCCAGCGCCCGCAGGGGGACATTGTCAAGGGAGCAGTACTTC.

A single count supports this clone. The chain carries TRBV4-1 and TRBJ2-1; D is perhaps TRBD2 (6 bases). The V gene lost 0 bases and the J gene lost 0 bases, with 15 bases spanning the gap. Germline CDR1 reads MGHRA; CDR2 reads YSYEKL. The CDR3 has 18 residues. This CDR3 is CASSQDHGGASSYNEQFF. The CDR3 DNA follows: TGCGCCAGCAGCCAAGATCACGGGGGAGCTAGCTCCTACAATGAGCAGTTCTTC.

This sequence joins TRBV7-3 and TRBJ1-1; the D is unclear. Trimming cost V 3 bases and J 6 bases, with 11 bases left between them. The CDR3 sequence is 13 residues long. In germline, CDR1 is SGHTA, CDR2 FQGTGA. Here the CDR3 reads CASSFRRESEAFF. The CDR3 bases are TGTGCCAGCAGCTTCCGAAGGGAGTCTGAAGCTTTCTTT.

The chain uses TRBV6-1 and TRBJ2-3; D not resolved. The V end lost 1 base, the J end lost 7 bases, and 15 bases lay between the germline ends. The CDR3 is 15 residues long. Germline CDR1 MNHNS, CDR2 SASEGT. The CDR3 region has the DNA TGTGCCAGCAGTGAAGGTGCTGGTTCGACTTATACGCAGTATTTT. Amino acid sequence: CASSEGAGSTYTQYF.

This chain uses TRBV7-2 with TRBJ2-7, with D hard to call. CDR3 size: 14 residues. The germline V gene encodes CDR1 SGHTA and CDR2 FQGNSA. Trimming pared 10 bases from V and 0 bases from J, leaving 16 bases between. CDR3 residues: CAITLIRSSYEQYF. DNA for the CDR3: TGTGCCATCACCCTCATCAGAAGCTCCTACGAGCAGTACTTC.

The chain links TRBV4-2 to TRBJ2-3, with TRBD2 matching over 9 bases. This CDR3 is built from 14 residues. Germline CDR1 and CDR2: LGHNA and YNFKEQ. Trimming at V came to 1 base and at J to 4 bases, leaving 0 bases not matched to a gene. CDR3 in amino acids: CASSQGGGADTQYF. DNA of the CDR3: TGTGCCAGCAGCCAAGGCGGGGGGGCAGATACGCAGTATTTT.

The chain couples TRBV9 to TRBJ1-1; maybe TRBD1 (5 bases). Trimming removed 4 bases at V and 1 base at J, with 11 bases between. This CDR3 has 14 amino acids. In germline, CDR1 is SGDLS, CDR2 YYNGEE. The CDR3 DNA reads as TGTGCCAGCAGCACAGACCAGGGGAACACTGAAGCTTTCTTT. This gives the protein CASSTDQGNTEAFF.

This clone occurred a few times. The rearrangement links TRBV5-6 to TRBJ2-3, with D hard to call. Trimming shortened V by 4 bases and J by 5 bases, and 17 bases separated the two germline ends. The CDR3 extends over 15 amino acids. From germline, CDR1 is SGHDT and CDR2 YYEEEE. Here the CDR3 reads CASSLRSLLVDTQYF. The CDR3 region has the DNA TGTGCCAGCAGCCTCAGGTCCTTGCTCGTAGATACGCAGTATTTT.

V usage is TRBV30 and J usage is TRBJ1-1; D is unclear. The CDR3 has 12 residues. The V and J ends lost 4 bases and 4 bases respectively, with 10 bases between them. CDR1 and CDR2 (germline): GTSNPN, SVGIG (reference sequence). The CDR3 reads CAWTGDSTEAFF. Written as DNA, the CDR3 is TGTGCCTGGACTGGAGACTCCACTGAAGCTTTCTTT.

This clone was found once. The chain links TRBV6-1 to TRBJ1-6; D is ambiguous. Trimming pared 3 bases from V and 0 bases from J, leaving 9 bases between. Per the germline V gene, CDR1 is MNHNS and CDR2 is SASEGT. CDR3 length: 16 residues. The CDR3 is CASSDQQSSYNSPLHF. The CDR3 DNA reads TGTGCCAGCAGTGACCAACAGAGCTCCTATAATTCACCCCTCCACTTT.

The chain employs TRBV7-2 and TRBJ1-6; D is undetermined. Trimming pared 0 bases from V and 0 bases from J, leaving 9 bases between. The CDR3 has 17 residues. Per the germline V gene, CDR1 is SGHTA and CDR2 is FQGNSA. CDR3: CASSLAGRGSYNSPLHF. CDR3 DNA sequence: TGTGCCAGCAGCTTAGCAGGCAGAGGCTCCTATAATTCACCCCTCCACTTT. Complete variable domain (other parts from reference TRBV7-2 and TRBJ1-6): GAGVSQSPSNKVTEKGKDVELRCDPISGHTALYWYRQSLGQGLEFLIYFQGNSAPDKSGLPSDRFSAERTGGSVSTLTIQRTQQEDSAVYLCASSLAGRGSYNSPLHFGNGTRLTVT.

This clone has only a few counts. This chain uses TRBV7-9 with TRBJ2-3, with 9 bases that match TRBD2. Germline trimming cut 5 bases from V and 4 bases from J; bases unmatched to any gene: 13. Germline CDR1 is SEHNR and CDR2 is FQNEAQ (reference sequence). The CDR3 has 17 amino acids. The CDR3 here is CASSQESGGGAADTQYF. The DNA for the CDR3 is TGTGCCAGCAGCCAAGAGTCTGGCGGGGGGGCAGCAGATACGCAGTATTTT.

The rearrangement joins TRBV18 to TRBJ2-3; D is unresolved. Trimming cost V 8 bases and J 4 bases, with 7 bases left between them. This CDR3 is 11 amino acids long. The germline V gene has CDR1 KGHSH and CDR2 LQKENI. The chain's CDR3 is CASLRADTQYF. The CDR3 DNA reads TGTGCCAGCCTCCGGGCAGATACGCAGTATTTT.

J is TRBJ1-3 and V is TRBV28; possibly TRBD1 for D (6 bases). V dropped 6 bases and J dropped 0 bases, with 18 bases sitting between them. CDR3 size: 17 residues. Germline lookup yields CDR1 MDHEN and CDR2 SYDVKM. CDR3 DNA sequence: TGTGCCAGCAGGTCTCCGGGGGGGGGCGCCTCTGGAAACACCATATATTTT. It is translated as CASRSPGGGASGNTIYF.

The rearrangement uses TRBV21-1 and TRBJ1-4; the table's TRBD1 call for D was not verified on the DNA. TRBV21-1 corresponds to a pseudogene. The CDR3 runs to 15 residues. CDR3 protein: CASSTRTANEEKLFF. As DNA, the CDR3 is TGTGCCAGCAGCACACGGACAGCGAATGAGGAAAAACTGTTTTTT.

Only a few counts were recorded for this clone. The chain carries TRBV11-2 and TRBJ1-5; TRBD1 is a possible D gene (6 bases). The ends were cut back, 5 bases at V and 3 bases at J, with 11 bases in the middle. This CDR3 contains 14 residues. From germline, CDR1 is SGHAT and CDR2 FQNNGV. The CDR3 coding sequence is TGTGCCAGCAGCGCCCAGGGGAACAATCAGCCCCAGCATTTT. It specifies CASSAQGNNQPQHF.